Detailed here is one T cell receptor beta chain. Germline V gene sequence: CDR1 SGHAT, CDR2 FQNNGV. This CDR3 comprises 16 residues. Deletions cut 5 bases from V and 4 bases from J, with 17 bases between. This sample is part of a study of blood T cell repertoires in COVID-19. The method was immunoSEQ multiplex PCR; TCRdb's version includes in-frame clones alone and lacks a portion of them. The table shows roughly 250,000 clones, with about nine tenths occurring only once. This receptor was identified in a woman aged 40 to 50 with acute or convalescent COVID-19. The rearrangement links TRBV11-2 to TRBJ2-2, with a weak D call TRBD2 (5 bases). The sample taken for sequencing was peripheral blood. This CDR3 is CASSPSGRGLTGELFF. The CDR3, as DNA: TGTGCCAGCAGCCCCTCTGGCCGGGGTCTCACCGGGGAGCTGTTTTTT.